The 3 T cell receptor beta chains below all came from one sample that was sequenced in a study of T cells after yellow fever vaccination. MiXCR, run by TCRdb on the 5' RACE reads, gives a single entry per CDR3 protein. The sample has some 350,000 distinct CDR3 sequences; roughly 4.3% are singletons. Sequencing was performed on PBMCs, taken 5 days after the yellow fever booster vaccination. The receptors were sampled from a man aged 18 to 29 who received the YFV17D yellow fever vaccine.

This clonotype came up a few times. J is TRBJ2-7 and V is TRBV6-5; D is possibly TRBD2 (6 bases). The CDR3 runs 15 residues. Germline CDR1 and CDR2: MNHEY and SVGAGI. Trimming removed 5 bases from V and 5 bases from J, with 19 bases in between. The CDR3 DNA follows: TGTGCCAGCAGTAGAGGGACTCCCTCGTTGAACGAGCAGTACTTC. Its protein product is CASSRGTPSLNEQYF.

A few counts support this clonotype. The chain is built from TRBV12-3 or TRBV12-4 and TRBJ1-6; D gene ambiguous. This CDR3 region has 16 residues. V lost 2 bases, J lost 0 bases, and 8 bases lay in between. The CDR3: CASSLSFLSYNSPLHF. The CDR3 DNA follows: TGTGCCAGCAGTTTATCTTTCCTCTCCTATAATTCACCCCTCCACTTT.

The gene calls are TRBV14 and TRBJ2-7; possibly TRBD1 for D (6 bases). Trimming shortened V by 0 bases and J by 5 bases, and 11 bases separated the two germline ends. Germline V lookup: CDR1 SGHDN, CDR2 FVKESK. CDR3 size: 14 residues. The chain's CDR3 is CASSQDIRGHEQYF. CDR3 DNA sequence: TGTGCCAGCAGCCAAGATATCAGGGGCCACGAGCAGTACTTC.